This entry lists 2 T cell receptor beta chains sequenced from one sample in a study of early T cells in non-severe SARS-CoV-2 infection. TCRdb reprocessed the 5' RACE reads with MiXCR, giving one entry per CDR3 protein. The sample records 70,000 to 80,000 distinct CDR3 sequences, around 11% being singletons. The sequenced sample was whole blood, obtained at baseline. The receptor set was obtained from an adult who was a healthcare worker with PCR-confirmed SARS-CoV-2 infection or an uninfected control (not recorded which).

This clonotype was observed a few times. The V gene is TRBV20-1, the J gene TRBJ2-5; D may be TRBD2 (5 bases). Germline CDR1 reads DFQATT; CDR2 reads SNEGSKA (reference sequence). Trimming shortened V by 6 bases and J by 5 bases, and 16 bases separated the two germline ends. This CDR3 contains 13 residues. The CDR3 spells CSAPSGEMETQYF. The CDR3 DNA sequence: TGCAGTGCCCCGAGCGGTGAGATGGAGACCCAGTACTTC.

Ten or more counts support this clonotype. The J gene is TRBJ2-1, the V gene TRBV7-6; D may be TRBD1 or TRBD2 (6 bases each). The CDR3 contains 15 residues. Trimming pared 1 base from V and 2 bases from J, leaving 9 bases between. Germline V gene data show CDR1 as SGHVS and CDR2 as FNYEAQ. Here the CDR3 reads CASSLVGGPYNEQFF. As DNA, the CDR3 is TGTGCCAGCAGCTTAGTGGGGGGCCCCTACAATGAGCAGTTCTTC.